Listed below are T cell receptor beta chains from one sample, sequenced in a study of technical replicates of blood from a handful of donors. The data were produced by immunoSEQ multiplex PCR, yet TCRdb's version contains in-frame clones alone and is incomplete. The sample records about 70,000 clones, just under 95% being singletons. What was sequenced was T cells isolated from PBMCs. These receptors all come from a human donor in good health. Each CDR3 is given with its conserved first and last residue. The D gene is left open where the match is weak. Rows give clone size only sometimes, using once, few, many, or a class for an expanded clone.

V: TRBV5-1; size: -; D: -; J: TRBJ1-1; length: 16; CDR3: CASSLAGVGSYTEAFF; DNA: TGCGCCAGCAGCTTGGCGGGGGTCGGGTCGTACACTGAAGCTTTCTTT
V: TRBV29-1; size: -; D: -; J: TRBJ1-1; length: 12; CDR3: CSTILQGTEAFF; DNA: TGCAGCACCATCCTCCAGGGCACTGAAGCTTTCTTT
V: TRBV29-1; size: -; D: TRBD2; J: TRBJ2-7; length: 14; CDR3: CSAGGGSGSYEQYF; DNA: TGCAGCGCTGGGGGGGGTAGCGGCTCCTACGAGCAGTACTTC
V: TRBV27; size: -; D: -; J: TRBJ2-3; length: 12; CDR3: CASSTYAGTQYF; DNA: TGTGCCAGCAGTACCTACGCCGGTACGCAGTATTTT
V: TRBV19; size: -; D: -; J: TRBJ1-6; length: 16; CDR3: CASSMFGRGNGSPLHF; DNA: TGTGCCAGTAGTATGTTCGGTCGGGGAAACGGTTCACCCCTCCACTTT
V: TRBV15; size: -; D: -; J: TRBJ1-2; length: 14; CDR3: CATSRDTRNYGYTF; DNA: TGTGCCACCAGCAGAGATACACGTAACTATGGCTACACCTTC
V: TRBV11-2; size: -; D: -; J: TRBJ2-1; length: 15; CDR3: CASSYRLSSYNEQFF; DNA: TGTGCCAGCAGCTACAGGTTAAGCTCCTACAATGAGCAGTTCTTC
V: TRBV30; size: -; D: TRBD1; J: TRBJ1-6; length: 13; CDR3: CAWSRQGYSPLHF; DNA: TGTGCCTGGAGTCGACAGGGGTACTCACCCCTCCACTTT
V: TRBV30; size: once; D: -; J: TRBJ1-2; length: 13; CDR3: CAWSRAGRYGYTF; DNA: TGTGCCTGGAGTAGAGCTGGGAGGTATGGCTACACCTTC
V: TRBV5-6; size: -; D: -; J: TRBJ2-7; length: 14; CDR3: CASSLWIQDYEQYF; DNA: TGTGCCAGCAGCTTGTGGATACAGGACTACGAGCAGTACTTC
V: TRBV5-3; size: -; D: TRBD2; J: TRBJ2-5; length: 21; CDR3: CARSLESFSAGGPRGGETQYF; DNA: TGTGCCAGAAGCTTGGAGTCTTTTAGCGCGGGGGGGCCTAGGGGTGGAGAGACCCAGTACTTC
V: TRBV19; size: -; D: TRBD1; J: TRBJ1-2; length: 14; CDR3: CATTSGTGAYGYTF; DNA: TGTGCCACAACATCGGGGACAGGGGCCTATGGCTACACCTTC
V: TRBV4-1; size: -; D: TRBD2; J: TRBJ2-1; length: 16; CDR3: CASSPLAGLINNEQFF; DNA: TGCGCCAGCAGCCCCCTAGCGGGTCTCATTAACAATGAGCAGTTCTTC
V: TRBV9; size: -; D: -; J: TRBJ1-1; length: 14; CDR3: CASSPFGGNTEAFF; DNA: TGTGCCAGCAGTCCATTCGGGGGGAACACTGAAGCTTTCTTT
V: TRBV7-6; size: -; D: -; J: TRBJ2-5; length: 11; CDR3: CASSHQETQYF; DNA: TGTGCCAGCAGCCATCAAGAGACCCAGTACTTC
V: TRBV11-3; size: -; D: -; J: TRBJ1-1; length: 16; CDR3: CASSLGVPRGDTEAFF; DNA: TGTGCCAGCAGCTTAGGTGTGCCGAGAGGCGACACTGAAGCTTTCTTT
V: TRBV7-9; size: -; D: -; J: TRBJ2-5; length: 15; CDR3: CASSTRGGGEETQYF; DNA: TGTGCCAGCAGCACTAGGGGGGGCGGTGAAGAGACCCAGTACTTC
V: TRBV2; size: -; D: -; J: TRBJ2-5; length: 14; CDR3: CASTGGPRGETQYF; DNA: TGTGCCAGTACCGGGGGTCCCCGTGGAGAGACCCAGTACTTC
V: TRBV27; size: -; D: -; J: TRBJ2-1; length: 15; CDR3: CATQTMGAPYNEQFF; DNA: TGTGCAACTCAAACCATGGGGGCACCCTACAATGAGCAGTTCTTC
V: TRBV28; size: -; D: -; J: TRBJ2-7; length: 12; CDR3: CASCASSYEQYF; DNA: TGTGCCAGCTGCGCGAGCTCCTACGAGCAGTACTTC
V: TRBV18; size: -; D: -; J: TRBJ2-1; length: 15; CDR3: CASFLAGSSYNEQFF; DNA: TGTGCCAGTTTCCTGGCGGGGAGCTCCTACAATGAGCAGTTCTTC
V: TRBV29-1; size: -; D: -; J: TRBJ1-2; length: 12; CDR3: CSAQPGDYGYTF; DNA: TGCAGCGCCCAGCCAGGGGACTATGGCTACACCTTC
V: TRBV7-2; size: -; D: -; J: TRBJ1-1; length: 13; CDR3: CASSISRNTEAFF; DNA: TGTGCCAGCAGCATCTCTAGGAACACTGAAGCTTTCTTT
V: TRBV6-4; size: -; D: -; J: TRBJ1-1; length: 14; CDR3: CASSDVFGRTEAFF; DNA: TGTGCCAGCAGTGATGTTTTTGGGAGGACTGAAGCTTTCTTT
V: TRBV4-1; size: -; D: -; J: TRBJ2-7; length: 20; CDR3: CASSQLPGHGLRGASYEQYF; DNA: TGCGCCAGCAGCCAATTACCGGGACACGGACTCCGGGGGGCCTCCTACGAGCAGTACTTC
V: TRBV4-1; size: -; D: TRBD2; J: TRBJ2-7; length: 18; CDR3: CASSPGLAGAGRTYEQYF; DNA: TGCGCCAGCAGCCCGGGACTAGCGGGAGCAGGGCGGACCTACGAGCAGTACTTC
V: TRBV7-9; size: -; D: TRBD1; J: TRBJ2-3; length: 15; CDR3: CASSFGRGRTDTQYF; DNA: TGTGCCAGCAGCTTCGGCAGGGGGCGCACAGATACGCAGTATTTT
V: TRBV9; size: -; D: -; J: TRBJ1-5; length: 15; CDR3: CASSVAGEGNQPQHF; DNA: TGTGCCAGCAGCGTAGCGGGGGAAGGCAATCAGCCCCAGCATTTT
V: TRBV29-1; size: -; D: TRBD2; J: TRBJ2-7; length: 16; CDR3: CSSRSGQREGTYEQYF; DNA: TGCAGCTCGCGGTCCGGGCAGCGGGAGGGAACCTACGAGCAGTACTTC
V: TRBV28; size: -; D: -; J: TRBJ2-2; length: 16; CDR3: CASSFAAPFNTGELFF; DNA: TGTGCCAGCAGTTTTGCTGCGCCCTTCAACACCGGGGAGCTGTTTTTT
V: TRBV19; size: -; D: -; J: TRBJ2-6; length: 19; CDR3: CASRNSGALVSSGANVLTF; DNA: TGTGCCAGTAGAAATAGTGGGGCCCTCGTTTCTTCTGGGGCCAACGTCCTGACTTTC
V: TRBV20-1; size: -; D: -; J: TRBJ1-1; length: 11; CDR3: CSASRNTEAFF; DNA: TGCAGTGCTAGCAGGAACACTGAAGCTTTCTTT
V: TRBV18; size: once; D: -; J: TRBJ2-7; length: 14; CDR3: CASSPATGTYEQYF; DNA: TGTGCCAGCTCACCAGCTACGGGTACCTACGAGCAGTACTTC
V: TRBV18; size: -; D: -; J: TRBJ2-2; length: 13; CDR3: CASSEIYTGELFF; DNA: TGTGCCAGCTCAGAGATTTACACCGGGGAGCTGTTTTTT
V: TRBV2; size: -; D: TRBD1; J: TRBJ2-1; length: 15; CDR3: CASSAQGEHYNEQFF; DNA: TGTGCCAGCAGCGCACAGGGGGAGCACTACAATGAGCAGTTCTTC
V: TRBV6-4; size: -; D: -; J: TRBJ2-2; length: 16; CDR3: CASSDSWGGVTGELFF; DNA: TGTGCCAGCAGTGACTCTTGGGGGGGCGTCACCGGGGAGCTGTTTTTT
V: TRBV7-7; size: -; D: TRBD2; J: TRBJ2-5; length: 15; CDR3: CASTRASGSQETQYF; DNA: TGTGCTAGCACTAGGGCTAGCGGGAGCCAAGAGACCCAGTACTTC
V: TRBV5-5; size: -; D: TRBD1; J: TRBJ1-4; length: 17; CDR3: CASSLVFGGQGWEKLFF; DNA: TGTGCCAGCAGCTTGGTCTTCGGGGGACAGGGGTGGGAAAAACTGTTTTTT
V: TRBV20-1; size: -; D: -; J: TRBJ2-1; length: 10; CDR3: CSDHAAPPIF; DNA: TGCAGTGATCACGCGGCCCCCCCCATCTTC
V: TRBV15; size: -; D: -; J: TRBJ1-6; length: 16; CDR3: CATSRRPKGQNSPLHF; DNA: TGTGCCACCAGCAGGAGACCTAAGGGGCAGAATTCACCCCTCCACTTT
V: TRBV5-6; size: -; D: TRBD2; J: TRBJ2-7; length: 14; CDR3: CASRLLAGANEQYF; DNA: TGTGCCAGCAGACTACTAGCGGGGGCCAACGAGCAGTACTTC